The clone carrying this T cell receptor beta chain has ten or more counts. Its specificity is unknown. These data originate in a study of blood T cells in healthy people across ages. Study-level information: About one barcoded beta molecule per two T cells came from capture by template switching. Findings and caveats of the study: Strongly correlated with naive T cell percentage was TCR beta diversity. Versus aged donors, long-lived donors had higher diversity and more naive CD4+ cells.

The CDR3 totals 15 residues. CDR1 is DFQATT and CDR2 is SNEGSKA in the germline V gene (reference sequence). The ends lost 1 base at V and 4 bases at J; junction bases unmatched: 9. For the second PCR, which ran for about 7 to 11 cycles, a sample-barcoded 5' primer and a J-beta primer mix were used. TCRdb fed the 5' RACE reads into MiXCR, producing one record per CDR3 protein. Of 790,000 or so distinct CDR3 sequences in the sample, less than 60% were seen once. This TCR was sampled from a man older than 75 in good health. Sequencing input: blood. The V gene is TRBV20-1, the J gene TRBJ2-5; TRBD2 matches at 7 bases. As DNA, the CDR3 is TGCAGTGCTAGAGTAACGGGAGGTTCGTCAGAGACCCAGTACTTC. This gives the protein CSARVTGGSSETQYF.